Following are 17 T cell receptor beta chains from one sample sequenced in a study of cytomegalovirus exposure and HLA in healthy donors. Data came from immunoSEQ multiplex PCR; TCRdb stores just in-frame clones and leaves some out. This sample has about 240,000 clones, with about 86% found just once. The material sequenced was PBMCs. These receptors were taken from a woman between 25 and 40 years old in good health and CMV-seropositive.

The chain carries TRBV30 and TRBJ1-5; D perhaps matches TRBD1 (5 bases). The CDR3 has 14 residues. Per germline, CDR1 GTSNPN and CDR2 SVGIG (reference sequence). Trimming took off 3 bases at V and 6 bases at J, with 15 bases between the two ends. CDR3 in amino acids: CAWRASGAGQPQHF. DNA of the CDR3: TGTGCCTGGAGAGCCAGCGGGGCAGGTCAGCCCCAGCATTTT.

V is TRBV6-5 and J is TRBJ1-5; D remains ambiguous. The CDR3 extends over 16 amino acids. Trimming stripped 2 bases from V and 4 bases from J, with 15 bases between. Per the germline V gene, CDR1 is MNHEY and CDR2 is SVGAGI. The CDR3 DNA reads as TGTGCCAGCAGTTACCCCCCTTCGCGGGGAAATCAGCCCCAGCATTTT. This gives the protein CASSYPPSRGNQPQHF.

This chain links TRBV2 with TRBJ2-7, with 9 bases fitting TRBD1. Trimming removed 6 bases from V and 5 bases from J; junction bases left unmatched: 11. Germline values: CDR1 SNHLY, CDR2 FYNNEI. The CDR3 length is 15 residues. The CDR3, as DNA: TGTGCCAGCAGAGCAAACAGGGGGCGCTTCCACGAGCAGTACTTC. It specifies CASRANRGRFHEQYF.

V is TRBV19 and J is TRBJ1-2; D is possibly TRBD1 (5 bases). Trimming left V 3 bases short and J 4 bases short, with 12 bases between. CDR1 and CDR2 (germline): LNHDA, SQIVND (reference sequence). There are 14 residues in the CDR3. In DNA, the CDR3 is TGTGCCAGTAGTATCGCGGGGCTAGGCTATGGCTACACCTTC. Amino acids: CASSIAGLGYGYTF. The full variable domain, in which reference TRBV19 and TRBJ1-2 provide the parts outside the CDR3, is DGGITQSPKYLFRKEGQNVTLSCEQNLNHDAMYWYRQDPGQGLRLIYYSQIVNDFQKGDIAEGYSVSREKKESFPLTVTSAQKNPTAFYLCASSIAGLGYGYTFGSGTRLTVV.

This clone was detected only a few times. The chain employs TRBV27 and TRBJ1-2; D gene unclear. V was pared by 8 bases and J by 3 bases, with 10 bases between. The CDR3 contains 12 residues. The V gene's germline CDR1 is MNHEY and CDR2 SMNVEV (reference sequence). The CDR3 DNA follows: TGTGCCAGCTCGGGAAGCTACTATGGCTACACCTTC. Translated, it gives CASSGSYYGYTF.

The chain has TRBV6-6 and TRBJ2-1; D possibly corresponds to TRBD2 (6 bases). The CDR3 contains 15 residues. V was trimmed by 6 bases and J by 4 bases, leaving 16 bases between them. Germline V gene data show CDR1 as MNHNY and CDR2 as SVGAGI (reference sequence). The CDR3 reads CASSLTGETYNEQFF. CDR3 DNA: TGTGCCAGCAGCCTGACGGGGGAGACGTACAATGAGCAGTTCTTC.

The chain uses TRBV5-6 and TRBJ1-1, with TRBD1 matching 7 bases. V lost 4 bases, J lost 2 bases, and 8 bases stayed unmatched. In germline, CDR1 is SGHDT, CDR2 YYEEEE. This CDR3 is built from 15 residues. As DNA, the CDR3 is TGTGCCAGCAGCCGACAGGACAGGCCCAACACTGAAGCTTTCTTT. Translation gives CASSRQDRPNTEAFF. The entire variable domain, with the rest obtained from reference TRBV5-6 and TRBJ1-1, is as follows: DAGVTQSPTHLIKTRGQQVTLRCSPKSGHDTVSWYQQALGQGPQFIFQYYEEEERQRGNFPDRFSGHQFPNYSSELNVNALLLGDSALYLCASSRQDRPNTEAFFGQGTRLTVV.

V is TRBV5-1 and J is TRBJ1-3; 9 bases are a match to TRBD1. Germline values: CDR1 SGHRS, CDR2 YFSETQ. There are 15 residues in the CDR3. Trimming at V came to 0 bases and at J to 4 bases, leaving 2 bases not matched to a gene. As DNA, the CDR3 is TGCGCCAGCAGCTTGGGGACAGGGGTCGGAAACACCATATATTTT. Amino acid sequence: CASSLGTGVGNTIYF.

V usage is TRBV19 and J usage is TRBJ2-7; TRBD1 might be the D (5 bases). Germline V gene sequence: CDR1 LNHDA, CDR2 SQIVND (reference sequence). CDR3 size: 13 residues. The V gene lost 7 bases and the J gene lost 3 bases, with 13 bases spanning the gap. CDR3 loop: CASKMKGYYEQYF. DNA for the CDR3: TGTGCCAGTAAAATGAAGGGGTACTACGAGCAGTACTTC.

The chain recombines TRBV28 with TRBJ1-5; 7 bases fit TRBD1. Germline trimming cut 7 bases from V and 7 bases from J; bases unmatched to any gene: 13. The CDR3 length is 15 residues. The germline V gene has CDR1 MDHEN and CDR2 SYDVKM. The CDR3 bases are TGTGCCAGCACCGCAGGGGGACAGTTTTCCCAGCCCCAGCATTTT. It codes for CASTAGGQFSQPQHF.

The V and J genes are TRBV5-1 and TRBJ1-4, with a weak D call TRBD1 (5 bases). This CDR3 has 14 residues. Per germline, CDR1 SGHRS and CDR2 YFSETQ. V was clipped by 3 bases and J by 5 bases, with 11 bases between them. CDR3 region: CASSSTAPNEKLFF. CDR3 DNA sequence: TGCGCCAGCAGCTCGACAGCCCCAAATGAAAAACTGTTTTTT.

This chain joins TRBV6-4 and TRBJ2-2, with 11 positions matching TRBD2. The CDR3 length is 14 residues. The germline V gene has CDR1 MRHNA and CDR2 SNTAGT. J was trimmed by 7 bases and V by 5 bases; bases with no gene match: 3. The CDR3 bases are TGTGCCAGCAGTCGACTAGCGGGAATCGGGGAGCTGTTTTTT. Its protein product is CASSRLAGIGELFF.

CDR3 bases: TGCGCCAGCAGCCCCCCCCTAGCGGGAGGGCTTTTAGATGAGCAGTTCTTC. Translating gives CASSPPLAGGLLDEQFF. This chain links TRBV5-1 with TRBJ2-1, with 12 bases identical to TRBD2. The V segment lost 4 bases and the J segment 8 bases; nucleotides outside the gene matches: 13. CDR3 size: 17 residues. Germline CDR1 SGHRS, CDR2 YFSETQ.

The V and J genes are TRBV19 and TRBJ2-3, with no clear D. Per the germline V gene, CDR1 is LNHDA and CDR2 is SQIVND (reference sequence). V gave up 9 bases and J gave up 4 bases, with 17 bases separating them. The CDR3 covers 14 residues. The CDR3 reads CASAPVGFSDTQYF. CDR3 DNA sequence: TGTGCCAGCGCTCCGGTCGGGTTCTCAGATACGCAGTATTTT.

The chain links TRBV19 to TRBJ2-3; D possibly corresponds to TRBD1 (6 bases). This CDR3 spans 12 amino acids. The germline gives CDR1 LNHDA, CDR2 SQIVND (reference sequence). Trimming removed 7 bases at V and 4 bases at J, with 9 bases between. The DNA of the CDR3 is TGTGCCAGTACGTCAGGGGCAGATACGCAGTATTTT. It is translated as CASTSGADTQYF.

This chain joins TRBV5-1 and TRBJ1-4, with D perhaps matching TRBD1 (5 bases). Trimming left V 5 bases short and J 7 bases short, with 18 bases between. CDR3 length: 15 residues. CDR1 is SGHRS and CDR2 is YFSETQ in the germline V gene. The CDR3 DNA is TGCGCCAGCAGTTATCGGAAAGGGGTTGGTGAAAAACTGTTTTTT. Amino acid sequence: CASSYRKGVGEKLFF.

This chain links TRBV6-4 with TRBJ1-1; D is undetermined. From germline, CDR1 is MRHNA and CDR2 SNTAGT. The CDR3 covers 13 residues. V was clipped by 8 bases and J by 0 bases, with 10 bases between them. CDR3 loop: CASSRGVNTEAFF. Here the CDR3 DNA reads TGTGCCAGCTCTCGAGGAGTGAACACTGAAGCTTTCTTT.